This TCR beta chain was recorded in a study of T cell responses to AZD1222 COVID-19 vaccine. CDR1 and CDR2 (germline): MGHRA, YSYEKL. The CDR3 is 16 residues long. V lost 3 bases and J lost 4; bases outside the gene matches: 8. Regarding this clone: As yet, its antigen is unknown.

Study findings and constraints: Nearly half of spike-specific TCRs reportedly target variant regions that are unmutated in the B.1.351 and B.1.1.7 variants.

Measured with immunoSEQ multiplex PCR; TCRdb has only the in-frame clones, and not every one. Among some 81,000 clones listed, approximately 86% were seen once. This receptor was taken from an adult who received the AZD1222 COVID-19 vaccine. Here the sequenced sample was peripheral blood, taken 28 days after the second AZD1222 dose. The gene calls are TRBV4-1 and TRBJ1-2; 10 nucleotides agree with TRBD1. The CDR3 DNA reads TGCGCCAGCAGCCACCGTTCCGGACAGGGGGGCTATGGCTACACCTTC. Translated, it gives CASSHRSGQGGYGYTF.